Many counts were recorded for the clone carrying this T cell receptor beta chain. TCRdb reprocessed the 5' RACE reads with MiXCR, giving one entry per CDR3 protein. This sample has about 80,000 distinct CDR3 sequences, with 12% found just once. This specimen comes from a study of early T cells in non-severe SARS-CoV-2 infection. This CDR3 comprises 12 residues. Germline CDR1 is KGHSH and CDR2 is LQKENI. V lost 2 bases and J lost 10, with 9 bases in between. This clonotype originated in an adult who was a healthcare worker with PCR-confirmed SARS-CoV-2 infection or an uninfected control (not recorded which). The chain employs TRBV18 and TRBJ2-1; the D is unclear. Sequencing was carried out using whole blood. The CDR3 bases are TGTGCCAGCTCACCATCTCTCGGGGAGCAGTTCTTC. This codes for CASSPSLGEQFF.